The 25 T cell receptor beta chains below all came from one sample that was sequenced in a study of cytomegalovirus exposure and HLA in healthy donors. This PCR relied on a set of 60 Vbeta primers and 13 Jbeta primers. Assay: immunoSEQ multiplex PCR; the TCRdb copy retains only in-frame clones and omits some. The sample has about 200,000 clones, 80% to 85% seen once. Material: PBMCs. These TCRs come from a woman aged 40 to 50 in good health and CMV-seronegative.

This chain links TRBV11-2 with TRBJ1-2, with 7 positions matching TRBD1. V was clipped by 4 bases and J by 8 bases; unmatched bases: 13. Germline V gene data show CDR1 as SGHAT and CDR2 as FQNNGV. The length of the CDR3 is 15 residues. CDR3: CASSSTPGQRDGYTF. The DNA of the CDR3 is TGTGCCAGCAGCTCGACCCCGGGACAGCGAGACGGCTACACCTTC.

The CDR3 protein is CASSPGLAGNEQFF. The DNA for the CDR3 is TGTGCCAGCAGTCCGGGACTAGCGGGCAATGAGCAGTTCTTC. The genes are TRBV27 and TRBJ2-1; 12 bases line up with TRBD2. The CDR3 has 14 amino acids. Losses at the gene ends were 5 bases for V and 6 bases for J; bases not matched to a gene: 2. Per the germline V gene, CDR1 is MNHEY and CDR2 is SMNVEV (reference sequence).

This rearrangement joins TRBV5-5 to TRBJ2-1; 8 nucleotides align to TRBD2. Germline values: CDR1 SGHKS, CDR2 YYEKEE (reference sequence). The CDR3 extends over 15 amino acids. Trimming cost V 5 bases and J 3 bases; bases outside gene matches: 7. The CDR3 reads CASSSGTSGYNEQFF. For the CDR3, the DNA is TGTGCCAGCAGTTCCGGGACTAGTGGCTACAATGAGCAGTTCTTC.

V gene TRBV7-9 combines with J gene TRBJ2-3, with D maybe TRBD1 (6 bases). The V gene's germline CDR1 is SEHNR and CDR2 FQNEAQ (reference sequence). The length of the CDR3 is 14 residues. V was shortened by 3 bases and J by 3 bases, with 10 bases between the two germline ends. Here the CDR3 DNA reads TGTGCCAGCAGCTTGACAGGCGGAACAGATACGCAGTATTTT. This translates into CASSLTGGTDTQYF.

The chain links TRBV13 to TRBJ2-7; 9 nucleotides line up with TRBD1. Trimming at V came to 5 bases and at J to 5 bases, leaving 10 bases not matched to a gene. This CDR3 region has 15 residues. The V gene's germline CDR1 is PRHDT and CDR2 FYEKMQ (reference sequence). In DNA form, the CDR3 reads TGTGCCAGCAGCCCCGGGACAGGGATAAGGAACGAGCAGTACTTC. This translates into CASSPGTGIRNEQYF.

In this sample, this clone turned up once. The genes are TRBV18 and TRBJ2-5; 7 bases are a match to TRBD1. Trimming at V came to 5 bases and at J to 1 base, leaving 13 bases not matched to a gene. Per the germline V gene, CDR1 is KGHSH and CDR2 is LQKENI. CDR3 length: 17 amino acids. CDR3 nucleotides: TGTGCCAGCTCAGCGAGAGGGGGACAGTATATCCAAGAGACCCAGTACTTC. This encodes CASSARGGQYIQETQYF.

V usage is TRBV21-1 and J usage is TRBJ2-5; TRBD2, the table's D call, was not compared with the DNA. TRBV21-1 is noted as a pseudogene. There are 13 residues in the CDR3. CDR3 protein: CASNSGGQETQYF. CDR3 DNA sequence: TGTGCCAGCAACTCCGGAGGTCAAGAGACCCAGTACTTC.

CDR3 in amino acids: CAWSLAWGEQFF. In DNA form, the CDR3 reads TGTGCCTGGAGCCTAGCGTGGGGGGAGCAGTTCTTC. V gene TRBV30 combines with J gene TRBJ2-1, with D perhaps TRBD2 (6 bases). Germline loops: CDR1 GTSNPN, CDR2 SVGIG (reference sequence). Between the trimmed V and J ends, which lost 3 bases and 10 bases, there was a span of 13 bases. The CDR3 runs 12 residues.

The rearrangement links TRBV2 to TRBJ2-4; D call uncertain. CDR3 length equals 14 residues. The germline V gene has CDR1 SNHLY and CDR2 FYNNEI. The germline V and J ends were trimmed by 3 bases and 1 base, with 7 bases remaining between them. Written as DNA, the CDR3 is TGTGCCAGCAGTGAGTATTCGGCCAAAAACATTCAGTACTTC. Translating it yields CASSEYSAKNIQYF. The variable domain in full, with the rest retrieved from reference TRBV2 and TRBJ2-4, is EPEVTQTPSHQVTQMGQEVILRCVPISNHLYFYWYRQILGQKVEFLVSFYNNEISEKSEIFDDQFSVERPDGSNFTLKIRSTKLEDSAMYFCASSEYSAKNIQYFGAGTRLSVL.

The chain links TRBV11-2 to TRBJ2-7; 9 bases are a match to TRBD2. The V gene end was trimmed by 3 bases and the J gene end by 1 base; junction bases not matched to a gene: 4. The germline CDR1 and CDR2 sequences are SGHAT and FQNNGV. This CDR3 spans 15 amino acids. In nucleotides, the CDR3 is TGTGCCAGCAGCTTCCAGCGGGAGGCGTCCTACGAGCAGTACTTC. Translation gives CASSFQREASYEQYF.

CDR3 sequence: CAIRSGQGTNQPQHF. CDR3 DNA sequence: TGTGCCATCAGAAGCGGACAGGGGACCAATCAGCCCCAGCATTTT. The chain employs TRBV10-3 and TRBJ1-5, with 9 bases identical to TRBD1. This CDR3 comprises 15 residues. From germline, CDR1 is ENHRY and CDR2 SYGVKD. V was pared by 6 bases and J by 3 bases, with 6 bases of the junction left unmatched.

By share, this clone counts as medium-sized (0.01 to 0.1%). The rearrangement joins TRBV6-5 to TRBJ2-2, with TRBD2 as a possible D gene (6 bases). Germline CDR1 and CDR2: MNHEY and SVGAGI. The CDR3 has 15 residues. V lost 3 bases, J lost 1 base, and 9 bases lay in between. The CDR3 DNA follows: TGTGCCAGCAGTTATGCAGCGGGGAACACCGGGGAGCTGTTTTTT. This sequence encodes CASSYAAGNTGELFF.

As concerns this clone: Its ends do not fully match the called genes, so a read error is possible. The chain employs TRBV7-9 and TRBJ2-2, with 12 nucleotides matching TRBD2. The CDR3 extends over 16 amino acids. Germline assignment: CDR1 SEHNR and CDR2 FQNEAQ (reference sequence). The DNA of the CDR3 is TGTGCCAGCACCTTATCTAGCGGGAGGGAAACCGGGGAGCTGTTTTTT. This gives the protein CASTLSSGRETGELFF.

This clone was found a few times. The V and J genes are TRBV4-1 and TRBJ2-3; no clear D gene. The CDR3 extends over 10 amino acids. The germline V gene has CDR1 MGHRA and CDR2 YSYEKL. Trimming took 8 bases from V and 10 from J, leaving 10 bases between them. DNA for the CDR3: TGCGCCAGCGGGCTTAGTCCGCAGTATTTT. This translates into CASGLSPQYF.

The CDR3 DNA reads as TGTGCCAGCTCACAGGGGGCCCCCCCCACTGAAGCTTTCTTT. Its protein is CASSQGAPPTEAFF. V and J are TRBV18 and TRBJ1-1; 7 bases agree with TRBD1. V lost 4 bases and J lost 4; bases outside the gene matches: 6. Germline CDR1 KGHSH, CDR2 LQKENI. The length of the CDR3 is 14 residues. Drawing the rest from reference TRBV18 and TRBJ1-1, the complete variable domain is NAGVMQNPRHLVRRRGQEARLRCSPMKGHSHVYWYRQLPEEGLKFMVYLQKENIIDESGMPKERFSAEFPKEGPSILRIQQVVRGDSAAYFCASSQGAPPTEAFFGQGTRLTVV.

This rearrangement joins TRBV27 to TRBJ1-5, with D perhaps matching TRBD1 (6 bases). The CDR3 is 16 residues long. CDR1 is MNHEY and CDR2 is SMNVEV in the germline V gene (reference sequence). The ends were cut back, 4 bases at V and 7 bases at J, with 20 bases in the middle. CDR3 in DNA: TGTGCCAGCAGTTCCCTCGGCCAGGGGAGAGGACAGCCCCAGCATTTT. It encodes CASSSLGQGRGQPQHF.

This clone has a single count. The rearrangement uses TRBV10-2 and TRBJ2-2; 9 nucleotides line up with TRBD1. V lost 6 bases, J lost 4 bases, and 3 bases stayed unmatched. CDR1 is WSHSY, CDR2 SAAADI, per germline. The CDR3 is 14 amino acids. This CDR3 is CASRYRGLTGELFF. The CDR3 nucleotides read TGCGCCAGCAGATACAGGGGGCTCACCGGGGAGCTGTTTTTT.

CDR3 protein: CASSSGAGLNTGELFF. CDR3 bases: TGTGCCAGTAGTAGTGGAGCGGGGTTGAACACCGGGGAGCTGTTTTTT. This sequence joins TRBV19 and TRBJ2-2; TRBD2 aligns across 7 bases. The CDR3 has 16 residues. J was trimmed by 1 base and V by 4 bases; bases with no gene match: 6. Germline CDR1 and CDR2: LNHDA and SQIVND (reference sequence).

The chain is built from TRBV30 and TRBJ2-3, with D perhaps TRBD2 (5 bases). CDR1 is GTSNPN, CDR2 SVGIG, per germline (reference sequence). V lost 2 bases and J lost 4, with 16 bases in between. The CDR3 is made up of 15 amino acids. The DNA for the CDR3 is TGTGCCTGGAGTCTAGGAGGATCGGTGTCAGATACGCAGTATTTT. Its protein product is CAWSLGGSVSDTQYF.

This sequence joins TRBV6-5 and TRBJ2-1; D remains ambiguous. Germline V CDR1 and CDR2: MNHEY, SVGAGI. V was clipped by 0 bases and J by 9 bases, with 9 bases between them. CDR3 length equals 13 residues. The chain's CDR3 is CASSYSRLGEQFF. The CDR3 DNA is TGTGCCAGCAGTTACTCGCGGCTAGGTGAGCAGTTCTTC.

This clone was seen more than once but under ten times. This chain connects TRBV7-9 to TRBJ1-1, with D tentatively TRBD1 (5 bases). CDR1 is SEHNR and CDR2 is FQNEAQ in the germline V gene (reference sequence). V gave up 1 base and J gave up 2 bases, with 11 bases separating them. The CDR3 totals 15 residues. This CDR3 reads CASSLVVQGNTEAFF. The CDR3 nucleotides read TGTGCCAGCAGCTTAGTGGTGCAGGGAAACACTGAAGCTTTCTTT.

The chain employs TRBV18 and TRBJ1-1, with TRBD1 identical over 7 bases. V shed 3 bases, J shed 1 base, and the junction held 5 bases outside the gene matches. Germline V gene sequence: CDR1 KGHSH, CDR2 LQKENI. The CDR3 spans 15 residues. The CDR3 DNA is TGTGCCAGCTCACCTACGGGACAGAAGAACACTGAAGCTTTCTTT. Translation: CASSPTGQKNTEAFF.

A few counts support this clone. The CDR3 sequence is CASSITGDHRELFF. DNA of the CDR3: TGCGCCAGCAGCATCACAGGGGATCATCGGGAGCTGTTTTTT. The chain uses TRBV5-1 and TRBJ2-2, with TRBD1 matching over 7 bases. The ends lost 4 bases at V and 9 bases at J; junction bases unmatched: 9. Germline V CDR1 and CDR2: SGHRS, YFSETQ. CDR3 size: 14 residues.

The chain carries TRBV5-5 and TRBJ1-5; D not certain. Looked up from germline, CDR1 is SGHKS and CDR2 is YYEKEE (reference sequence). Between the trimmed V and J ends, which lost 2 bases and 4 bases, there was a span of 7 bases. This CDR3 spans 13 amino acids. CDR3 sequence reads: CASSLAENQPQHF. The CDR3 nucleotides are TGTGCCAGCAGCTTAGCTGAGAATCAGCCCCAGCATTTT.

The chain recombines TRBV6-4 with TRBJ1-1, with D unclear. V was pared by 6 bases and J by 2 bases, with 10 bases between. The CDR3 has 13 amino acids. CDR1 and CDR2 from the germline V gene are MRHNA and SNTAGT. This CDR3 is CASSALGNTEAFF. The CDR3 DNA is TGTGCCAGCAGCGCCCTGGGCAACACTGAAGCTTTCTTT.